The 18 T cell receptor beta chains below come from one sample, sequenced in a study of blood T cell repertoires in COVID-19. The protocol was immunoSEQ multiplex PCR, while the TCRdb copy is restricted to in-frame clones and leaves out a portion. The sample includes hundreds of thousands of clones, 85% of them seen just once. The specimen was PBMCs or T cells enriched from blood (not recorded which). These TCRs come from a woman younger than 45 who had been exposed to COVID-19.

The V gene is TRBV19, the J gene TRBJ1-5; TRBD1 matches 9 bases. After removal of 5 bases from V and 7 bases from J, the junction contained 9 bases not matched to a gene. Germline-derived CDR1 and CDR2 are LNHDA and SQIVND (reference sequence). This CDR3 is 15 amino acids long. The CDR3 bases are TGTGCCAGTAGTGCCCTAACAGGGGGCGGCCAGCCCCAGCATTTT. Protein: CASSALTGGGQPQHF.

This rearrangement joins TRBV18 to TRBJ2-1; TRBD2 is a possible D gene (6 bases). This CDR3 region has 13 residues. CDR1 and CDR2 from the germline V gene are KGHSH and LQKENI. V lost 6 bases, J lost 6 bases, and 12 bases lay in between. The CDR3 DNA sequence: TGTGCCAGCTCCCCGACTAGATCCAATGAGCAGTTCTTC. Encoded protein: CASSPTRSNEQFF.

This sequence joins TRBV5-1 and TRBJ1-1, with D possibly matching TRBD1 (5 bases). There are 11 residues in the CDR3. Trimming pared 7 bases from V and 4 bases from J, leaving 8 bases between. Germline CDR1 reads SGHRS; CDR2 reads YFSETQ. CDR3 bases: TGCGCCAGCGGGGGAGGCACTGAAGCTTTCTTT. It specifies CASGGGTEAFF.

V usage is TRBV7-2 and J usage is TRBJ2-3; TRBD2 agrees at 8 bases. CDR3 length: 16 amino acids. Germline loops: CDR1 SGHTA, CDR2 FQGNSA. The V and J ends lost 6 bases and 2 bases, in that order; junction bases with no gene match: 10. The CDR3 DNA reads as TGTGCCAGCAGACAAAGGACTAGCTTAAACACAGATACGCAGTATTTT. Its protein product is CASRQRTSLNTDTQYF. The full variable domain, rest sourced from reference TRBV7-2 and TRBJ2-3, is GAGVSQSPSNKVTEKGKDVELRCDPISGHTALYWYRQSLGQGLEFLIYFQGNSAPDKSGLPSDRFSAERTGGSVSTLTIQRTQQEDSAVYLCASRQRTSLNTDTQYFGPGTRLTVL.

The chain uses TRBV25-1 and TRBJ1-4; D gene uncertain. Trimming shortened V by 3 bases and J by 7 bases, and 18 bases separated the two germline ends. The germline gives CDR1 MGHDK, CDR2 SYGVNS. The CDR3 is 16 amino acids. The CDR3 bases are TGTGCCAGCAGTGATGTTTTGGGCCCCTCTGGTGAAAAACTGTTTTTT. Its protein product is CASSDVLGPSGEKLFF.

V is TRBV25-1 and J is TRBJ2-1; possible D gene TRBD1, 6 bases. The ends were cut back, 2 bases at V and 1 base at J, with 12 bases in the middle. Looked up from germline, CDR1 is MGHDK and CDR2 is SYGVNS. The CDR3 is 16 residues long. The DNA for the CDR3 is TGTGCCAGCAGTGAACACAGGGATGGATCCTACAATGAGCAGTTCTTC. The encoded protein is CASSEHRDGSYNEQFF.

The chain combines TRBV5-1 with TRBJ1-2; D is perhaps TRBD1 (6 bases). The CDR3 runs to 14 residues. Germline-derived CDR1 and CDR2 are SGHRS and YFSETQ. V was clipped by 6 bases and J by 4 bases, with 16 bases between them. CDR3 coding DNA: TGCGCCAGCACCTACCAGGGGACGGGCTATGGCTACACCTTC. This encodes CASTYQGTGYGYTF.

This sequence joins TRBV29-1 and TRBJ2-3; TRBD1 matches at 11 bases. The CDR3 is 14 amino acids. The germline gives CDR1 SQVTM, CDR2 ANQGSEA. V dropped 7 bases and J dropped 0; count of bases not matched to a gene: 3. DNA of the CDR3: TGCAGCGGTGGGACAGGGGGGAGCACAGATACGCAGTATTTT. It translates to CSGGTGGSTDTQYF.

The rearrangement joins TRBV11-2 to TRBJ1-1; tentative D call: TRBD1 (5 bases). This CDR3 has 15 residues. Trimming removed 4 bases from V and 0 bases from J, with 12 bases in between. Germline V lookup: CDR1 SGHAT, CDR2 FQNNGV. CDR3 in amino acids: CASSSRTGVNTEAFF. The CDR3 DNA reads as TGTGCCAGCAGCTCCCGCACGGGGGTGAACACTGAAGCTTTCTTT.

This chain connects TRBV6-2 or TRBV6-3 to TRBJ2-2, with 9 bases identical to TRBD1. The CDR3 totals 17 residues. From germline, CDR1 is MNHEY and CDR2 SVGEGT. V lost 2 bases and J lost 1; bases outside the gene matches: 5. CDR3 amino acids: CASSYVRGQGNTGELFF. The CDR3, as DNA: TGTGCCAGCAGTTACGTTAGGGGACAGGGGAACACCGGGGAGCTGTTTTTT.

This clone was picked up a small number of times. The rearrangement links TRBV18 to TRBJ1-2; 10 positions match TRBD1. The CDR3 extends over 17 amino acids. Germline CDR1 reads KGHSH; CDR2 reads LQKENI. V dropped 4 bases and J dropped 0; count of bases not matched to a gene: 8. The CDR3 sequence: CASSLSTTGGANYGYTF. CDR3 bases: TGTGCCAGCTCACTCAGTACGACAGGGGGCGCTAACTATGGCTACACCTTC.

V usage is TRBV24-1 and J usage is TRBJ1-2; TRBD1 matches 7 bases. There are 13 residues in the CDR3. Germline V gene sequence: CDR1 KGHDR, CDR2 SFDVKD. Trimming removed 9 bases from V and 7 bases from J; junction bases left unmatched: 10. In DNA form, the CDR3 reads TGTGCCACCGCGCAGGGGGAAACTAGTGGCTACACCTTC. As protein: CATAQGETSGYTF.

The rearrangement joins TRBV5-1 to TRBJ1-4, with 8 nucleotides matching TRBD1. CDR3 length: 22 amino acids. CDR1 is SGHRS and CDR2 is YFSETQ in the germline V gene. Trimming at V came to 0 bases and at J to 5 bases, leaving 24 bases not matched to a gene. The CDR3 nucleotides are TGCGCCAGCAGCTTGGCCGGTTCAACTCCTTCACTTCAGGGACAGGCGAATGAAAAACTGTTTTTT. Translation: CASSLAGSTPSLQGQANEKLFF.

The genes are TRBV3-1 (or the pseudogene TRBV3-2) and TRBJ2-5, with 10 bases that match TRBD2. The CDR3 runs to 17 residues. From germline, CDR1 is LGHDT and CDR2 YNNKEL (reference sequence). With 1 base clipped from V and 5 bases from J, the junction kept 10 bases outside the gene matches. CDR3 loop: CASSQALTSGPPETQYF. CDR3 coding DNA: TGTGCCAGCAGCCAAGCTTTGACTAGCGGGCCACCGGAGACCCAGTACTTC.

This chain connects TRBV11-2 to TRBJ1-2; 9 nucleotides align to TRBD1. Unmatched junction bases numbered 4, after V lost 5 bases and J lost 0 bases. CDR3 length: 15 amino acids. Germline lookup yields CDR1 SGHAT and CDR2 FQNNGV. The CDR3 here is CASSPTGGPNYGYTF. The CDR3 DNA is TGTGCCAGCAGCCCAACAGGGGGCCCTAACTATGGCTACACCTTC.

The CDR3 DNA is TGTGCCAGCAGTTTTTTTATAGGGACAGGGCACTACGAGCAGTACTTC. It specifies CASSFFIGTGHYEQYF. The rearrangement joins TRBV6-5 to TRBJ2-7, with 9 positions matching TRBD1. Germline V gene data show CDR1 as MNHEY and CDR2 as SVGAGI. Unmatched junction bases numbered 10, after V lost 4 bases and J lost 3 bases. CDR3 length: 16 amino acids.

V usage is TRBV5-1 and J usage is TRBJ2-7; 7 nucleotides agree with TRBD2. Germline CDR1 and CDR2: SGHRS and YFSETQ. V dropped 0 bases and J dropped 7; count of bases not matched to a gene: 10. This CDR3 contains 15 residues. Here the CDR3 DNA reads TGCGCCAGCAGCTTGGGCGGCGGGAGTTCGGGAGAGCAGTACTTC. Amino acids: CASSLGGGSSGEQYF.

The chain couples TRBV6-5 to TRBJ1-4; D possibly corresponds to TRBD1 (6 bases). The V end was cut by 5 bases, the J end by 8 bases, with 18 bases between. CDR1 is MNHEY and CDR2 is SVGAGI in the germline V gene. This CDR3 is built from 15 residues. CDR3 sequence (DNA): TGTGCCAGCAGTCACACCGACCAGGGGTGGGAAAAACTGTTTTTT. Residues: CASSHTDQGWEKLFF.